These 22 T cell receptor beta chains were sequenced from one sample in a study of blood T cell repertoires in COVID-19. Generated by immunoSEQ multiplex PCR, the TCRdb table keeps only in-frame clones and is missing some. This sample has 200,000 or so clones; about 88% occur once, and the top ten carry around 1.6%. Input material: peripheral blood. Source of these receptors: an older man with acute or convalescent COVID-19.

The chain has TRBV7-2 and TRBJ2-1; 8 bases map to TRBD2. CDR1 is SGHTA and CDR2 is FQGNSA in the germline V gene. The CDR3 is 13 amino acids. After removal of 5 bases from V and 15 bases from J, the junction contained 12 bases not matched to a gene. Written as DNA, the CDR3 is TGTGCCAGCAGCAGGCTAGGTGCGGGAGGTTGGTTCTTC. As protein: CASSRLGAGGWFF.

The rearrangement joins TRBV2 to TRBJ2-7; 7 nucleotides agree with TRBD1. With 6 bases clipped from V and 5 bases from J, the junction kept 7 bases outside the gene matches. The CDR3 is made up of 13 amino acids. Germline loops: CDR1 SNHLY, CDR2 FYNNEI. DNA for the CDR3: TGTGCCAGCAGCGAACAGGGGTTCCACGAGCAGTACTTC. This encodes CASSEQGFHEQYF.

J is TRBJ2-7 and V is TRBV30; TRBD2 is a possible D gene (5 bases). The V gene's germline CDR1 is GTSNPN and CDR2 SVGIG (reference sequence). The CDR3 extends over 14 amino acids. V shed 0 bases and J shed 0 bases, with 9 bases lying between them. CDR3 in DNA: TGTGCCTGGAGTGTACGCGGGTACTCCTACGAGCAGTACTTC. Translation gives CAWSVRGYSYEQYF.

V usage is TRBV7-8 and J usage is TRBJ2-3; TRBD2 matches 10 bases. Germline assignment: CDR1 SGHVS and CDR2 FQNEAQ. The CDR3 has 15 residues. With 6 bases clipped from V and 3 bases from J, the junction kept 6 bases outside the gene matches. The CDR3 loop is CASSSSGSKTDTQYF. DNA of the CDR3: TGTGCCAGCAGTTCTAGCGGGAGTAAGACAGATACGCAGTATTTT.

This chain uses TRBV7-9 with TRBJ2-7; a possible D gene is TRBD1 (5 bases). V lost 2 bases, J lost 12 bases, and 14 bases lay in between. From germline, CDR1 is SEHNR and CDR2 FQNEAQ (reference sequence). This CDR3 comprises 12 residues. The CDR3 here is CASSLQGSSRYF. DNA of the CDR3: TGTGCCAGCAGCTTACAGGGTTCATCTCGGTACTTC.

The chain combines TRBV5-5 with TRBJ1-5; D call uncertain. The germline V and J ends were trimmed by 5 bases and 0 bases, with 12 bases remaining between them. CDR1 SGHKS and CDR2 YYEKEE come from the germline V gene (reference sequence). This CDR3 has 15 amino acids. This CDR3 reads CASSPGSYSNQPQHF. CDR3 DNA sequence: TGTGCCAGCAGTCCCGGGAGTTATAGCAATCAGCCCCAGCATTTT.

This rearrangement joins TRBV5-1 to TRBJ2-1; 7 nucleotides align to TRBD2. This CDR3 region has 14 residues. Germline-derived CDR1 and CDR2 are SGHRS and YFSETQ. V shed 0 bases, J shed 5 bases, and the junction held 2 bases outside the gene matches. The CDR3 nucleotides are TGCGCCAGCAGCTTGGCAGGACTAGACAATGAGCAGTTCTTC. Translating gives CASSLAGLDNEQFF.

CDR3 protein: CASSDGTTGELFF. DNA for the CDR3: TGCGCCAGCAGCGACGGGACAACCGGGGAGCTGTTTTTT. This rearrangement joins TRBV5-1 to TRBJ2-2, with D tentatively TRBD1 (6 bases). CDR3 length: 13 residues. Between the trimmed V and J ends, which lost 4 bases and 5 bases, there was a span of 9 bases. Germline V CDR1 and CDR2: SGHRS, YFSETQ.

The chain recombines TRBV19 with TRBJ1-1; TRBD1 aligns across 8 bases. The CDR3 sequence is 15 residues long. CDR1 and CDR2 from the germline V gene are LNHDA and SQIVND (reference sequence). The ends lost 2 bases at V and 3 bases at J; junction bases unmatched: 5. The CDR3 region is CASSIRTGQYTEAFF. CDR3 bases: TGTGCCAGTAGTATAAGGACAGGGCAGTACACTGAAGCTTTCTTT.

V and J are TRBV7-7 and TRBJ2-1; the match to TRBD2 covers 14 bases. The CDR3 spans 18 residues. With V trimmed by 5 bases and J by 9 bases, 15 bases remained unmatched. Germline CDR1 and CDR2: SSHAT and FNYEAQ (reference sequence). CDR3 loop: CASSPRTSGRMGVGEQFF. Written as DNA, the CDR3 is TGTGCCAGCAGCCCCCGGACTAGCGGGAGGATGGGCGTCGGTGAGCAGTTCTTC.

This clone came up a few times. The CDR3 DNA follows: TGTGCCAGCAGCTGGGGTGGAGCGGGACAAGGAGATACGCAGTATTTT. It yields the protein CASSWGGAGQGDTQYF. The V call is TRBV5-8, the J call TRBJ2-3, with D perhaps TRBD2 (7 bases). V was shortened by 3 bases and J by 5 bases, with 19 bases between the two germline ends. The CDR3 loop spans 16 amino acids. The germline V gene has CDR1 SGHTS and CDR2 YDEGEE. The variable domain in full, completed from reference TRBV5-8 and TRBJ2-3, reads EAGVTQSPTHLIKTRGQQATLRCSPISGHTSVYWYQQALGLGLQFLLWYDEGEERNRGNFPPRFSGRQFPNYSSELNVNALELEDSALYLCASSWGGAGQGDTQYFGPGTRLTVL.

Only a few counts were recorded for this clone. J is TRBJ1-2 and V is TRBV2; 9 bases match TRBD1. This CDR3 spans 14 amino acids. Trimming took 7 bases from V and 4 from J; bases not matched to a gene: 7. The germline CDR1 and CDR2 sequences are SNHLY and FYNNEI. This CDR3 reads CASKGDRDFYGYTF. The DNA of the CDR3 is TGTGCCAGCAAGGGGGACAGGGACTTCTATGGCTACACCTTC.

The rearrangement uses TRBV14 and TRBJ2-1, with 7 bases fitting TRBD2. This CDR3 comprises 16 residues. Germline V gene data show CDR1 as SGHDN and CDR2 as FVKESK. After removal of 1 base from V and 9 bases from J, the junction contained 12 bases not matched to a gene. CDR3 amino acids: CASSQVLWTSNGEQFF. CDR3 coding DNA: TGTGCCAGCAGCCAAGTTCTATGGACTAGTAACGGTGAGCAGTTCTTC.

This chain links TRBV7-8 with TRBJ2-1; TRBD2 agrees at 11 bases. CDR3 size: 16 residues. Germline V lookup: CDR1 SGHVS, CDR2 FQNEAQ. After removal of 4 bases from V and 7 bases from J, the junction contained 9 bases not matched to a gene. Here the CDR3 DNA reads TGTGCCAGCAGCTCCATTAGCGGGAGGGGGCTTAATGAGCAGTTCTTC. Translation gives CASSSISGRGLNEQFF.

CDR3 sequence (DNA): TGTGCCAGCAGCGTAGTAGCGGCCGGGGAGCTGTTTTTT. Its translation: CASSVVAAGELFF. The V and J genes are TRBV9 and TRBJ2-2, with D tentatively TRBD2 (6 bases). Trimming took off 0 bases at V and 6 bases at J, with 6 bases between the two ends. Germline assignment: CDR1 SGDLS and CDR2 YYNGEE. This CDR3 is 13 amino acids long.

The chain employs TRBV18 and TRBJ1-3; 7 bases match TRBD1. The V segment lost 2 bases and the J segment 0 bases; nucleotides outside the gene matches: 13. The CDR3 extends over 19 amino acids. Germline CDR1 is KGHSH and CDR2 is LQKENI. The CDR3 here is CASSPVAGQAATSGNTIYF. For the CDR3, the DNA is TGTGCCAGCTCACCAGTCGCCGGACAGGCTGCTACCTCTGGAAACACCATATATTTT.

The chain has TRBV13 and TRBJ1-1, with 10 bases identical to TRBD1. Germline V CDR1 and CDR2: PRHDT, FYEKMQ (reference sequence). The CDR3 is 17 amino acids. The ends lost 5 bases at V and 0 bases at J; junction bases unmatched: 9. Here the CDR3 DNA reads TGTGCCAGCAGCCGCAACAGGGACAGGGGAATGAACACTGAAGCTTTCTTT. This translates into CASSRNRDRGMNTEAFF. Looking up the rest from reference TRBV13 and TRBJ1-1 gives the full variable domain: AAGVIQSPRHLIKEKRETATLKCYPIPRHDTVYWYQQGPGQDPQFLISFYEKMQSDKGSIPDRFSAQQFSDYHSELNMSSLELGDSALYFCASSRNRDRGMNTEAFFGQGTRLTVV.

The chain has TRBV11-3 and TRBJ2-5, with TRBD2 as a possible D gene (5 bases). Between the trimmed V and J ends, which lost 3 bases and 1 base, there was a span of 12 bases. The CDR3 loop spans 15 amino acids. Germline V gene sequence: CDR1 SGHNT, CDR2 YENEEA. The CDR3: CASSLGAGRQETQYF. CDR3 nucleotide sequence: TGTGCCAGCAGCTTGGGTGCGGGCCGCCAAGAGACCCAGTACTTC.

The chain couples TRBV2 to TRBJ1-2, with D possibly being TRBD1 (5 bases). The V end lost 6 bases, the J end lost 0 bases, and 11 bases lay between the germline ends. The germline CDR1 and CDR2 sequences are SNHLY and FYNNEI. The CDR3 extends over 14 amino acids. The CDR3 here is CASSRTPANYGYTF. CDR3 DNA: TGTGCCAGCAGCCGGACACCAGCTAACTATGGCTACACCTTC.

The CDR3 sequence is CAISGLAAGETQYF. In nucleotides, the CDR3 is TGTGCCATCAGCGGACTAGCGGCTGGCGAGACCCAGTACTTC. The V call is TRBV10-3, the J call TRBJ2-5; 10 nucleotides agree with TRBD2. This CDR3 has 14 residues. Trimming cost V 6 bases and J 5 bases; bases outside gene matches: 6. The germline V gene has CDR1 ENHRY and CDR2 SYGVKD.

The chain uses TRBV28 and TRBJ2-2; perhaps TRBD2 as D (6 bases). The germline V gene has CDR1 MDHEN and CDR2 SYDVKM. This CDR3 comprises 15 residues. V was pared by 6 bases and J by 5 bases, with 16 bases between. The chain's CDR3 is CASRLSGLETGELFF. DNA for the CDR3: TGTGCCAGCAGACTTTCGGGACTCGAAACCGGGGAGCTGTTTTTT.

This clone was observed a handful of times. At one end the junction does not follow the germline gene, possibly because of a read error. The chain couples TRBV15 to TRBJ1-4; 9 nucleotides align to TRBD1. There are 15 residues in the CDR3. The germline V gene has CDR1 LNHNV and CDR2 YYDKDF (reference sequence). The CDR3 DNA reads TGTGCCACCAGAAGAGGGGACAGGGTCATTGAAAAACTGTTTTTT. The encoded protein is CATRRGDRVIEKLFF.